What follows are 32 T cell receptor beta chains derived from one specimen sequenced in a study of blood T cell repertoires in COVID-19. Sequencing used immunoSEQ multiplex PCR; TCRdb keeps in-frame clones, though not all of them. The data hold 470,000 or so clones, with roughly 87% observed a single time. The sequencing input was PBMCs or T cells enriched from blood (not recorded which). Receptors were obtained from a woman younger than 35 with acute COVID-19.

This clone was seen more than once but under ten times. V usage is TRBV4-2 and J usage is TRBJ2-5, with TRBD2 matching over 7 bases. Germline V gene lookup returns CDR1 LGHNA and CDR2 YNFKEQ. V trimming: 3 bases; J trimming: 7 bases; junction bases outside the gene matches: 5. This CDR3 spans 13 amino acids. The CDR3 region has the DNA TGTGCCAGCAGCCAGGGGGGGGATGGGACCCAGTACTTC. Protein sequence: CASSQGGDGTQYF.

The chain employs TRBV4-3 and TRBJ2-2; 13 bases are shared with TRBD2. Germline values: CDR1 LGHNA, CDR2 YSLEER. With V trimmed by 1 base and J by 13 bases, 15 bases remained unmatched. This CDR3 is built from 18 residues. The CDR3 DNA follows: TGCGCCAGCAGCCAAGCCACACATCCGGGACTAGCGGGACTCGCGCTGTTTTTT. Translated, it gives CASSQATHPGLAGLALFF.

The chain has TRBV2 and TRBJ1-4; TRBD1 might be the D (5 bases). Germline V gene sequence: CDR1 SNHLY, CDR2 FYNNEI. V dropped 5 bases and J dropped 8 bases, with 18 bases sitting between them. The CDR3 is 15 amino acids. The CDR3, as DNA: TGTGCCAGCAGTCCCCGTAGGGGCGATCGGGAAAAACTGTTTTTT. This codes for CASSPRRGDREKLFF.

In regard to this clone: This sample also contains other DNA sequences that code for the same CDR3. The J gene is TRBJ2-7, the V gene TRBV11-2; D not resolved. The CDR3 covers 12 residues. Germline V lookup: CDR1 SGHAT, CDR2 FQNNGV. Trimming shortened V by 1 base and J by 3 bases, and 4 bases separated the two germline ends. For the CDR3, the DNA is TGTGCCAGCAGCTTAGCCGGCTACGAGCAGTACTTC. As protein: CASSLAGYEQYF.

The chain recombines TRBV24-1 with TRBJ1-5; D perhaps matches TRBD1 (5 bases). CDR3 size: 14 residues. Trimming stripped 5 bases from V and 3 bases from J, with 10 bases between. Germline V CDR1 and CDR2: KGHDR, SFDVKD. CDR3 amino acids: CATSVAGDNQPQHF. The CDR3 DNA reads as TGTGCCACCAGTGTAGCGGGGGACAATCAGCCCCAGCATTTT.

CDR3 sequence reads: CASSLGTLYNEQFF. In DNA, the CDR3 is TGTGCCAGCAGCTTAGGGACACTTTACAATGAGCAGTTCTTC. This chain uses TRBV7-2 with TRBJ2-1, with a tentative D call TRBD1 (5 bases). Deletions cut 1 base from V and 4 bases from J, with 8 bases between. The germline V gene encodes CDR1 SGHTA and CDR2 FQGNSA. The CDR3 contains 14 residues.

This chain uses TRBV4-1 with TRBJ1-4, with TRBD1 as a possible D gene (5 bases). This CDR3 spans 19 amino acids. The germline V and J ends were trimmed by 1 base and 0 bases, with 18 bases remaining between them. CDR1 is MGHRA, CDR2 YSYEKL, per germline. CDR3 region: CASSQANQGKRATNEKLFF. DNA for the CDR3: TGCGCCAGCAGCCAAGCAAACCAGGGTAAAAGGGCAACTAATGAAAAACTGTTTTTT.

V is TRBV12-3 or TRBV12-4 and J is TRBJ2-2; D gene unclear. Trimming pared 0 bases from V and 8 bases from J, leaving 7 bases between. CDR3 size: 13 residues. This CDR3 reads CASSLALEGELFF. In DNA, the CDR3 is TGTGCCAGCAGTTTAGCCCTAGAAGGGGAGCTGTTTTTT.

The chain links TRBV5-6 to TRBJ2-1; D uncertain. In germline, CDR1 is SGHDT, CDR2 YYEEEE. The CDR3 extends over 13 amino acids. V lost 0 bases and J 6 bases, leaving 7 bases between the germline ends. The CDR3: CASSLGGFNEQFF. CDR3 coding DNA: TGTGCCAGCAGCTTGGGAGGCTTCAATGAGCAGTTCTTC. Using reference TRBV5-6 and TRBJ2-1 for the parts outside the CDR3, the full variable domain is DAGVTQSPTHLIKTRGQQVTLRCSPKSGHDTVSWYQQALGQGPQFIFQYYEEEERQRGNFPDRFSGHQFPNYSSELNVNALLLGDSALYLCASSLGGFNEQFFGPGTRLTVL.

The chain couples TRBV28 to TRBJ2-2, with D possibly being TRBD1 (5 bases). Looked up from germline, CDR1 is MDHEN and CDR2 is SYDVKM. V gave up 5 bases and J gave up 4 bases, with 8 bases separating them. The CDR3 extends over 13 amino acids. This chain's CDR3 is CASSTDITGELFF. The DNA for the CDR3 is TGTGCCAGCAGTACGGACATCACCGGGGAGCTGTTTTTT.

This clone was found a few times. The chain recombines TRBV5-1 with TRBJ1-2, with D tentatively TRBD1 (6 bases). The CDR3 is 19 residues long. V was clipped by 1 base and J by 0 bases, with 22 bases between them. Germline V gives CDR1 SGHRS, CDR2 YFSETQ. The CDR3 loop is CASSLYGGRRDTSNYGYTF. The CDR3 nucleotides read TGCGCCAGCAGCTTGTATGGCGGTCGTCGGGACACCTCTAACTATGGCTACACCTTC. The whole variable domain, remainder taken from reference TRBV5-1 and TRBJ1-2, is KAGVTQTPRYLIKTRGQQVTLSCSPISGHRSVSWYQQTPGQGLQFLFEYFSETQRNKGNFPGRFSGRQFSNSRSEMNVSTLELGDSALYLCASSLYGGRRDTSNYGYTFGSGTRLTVV.

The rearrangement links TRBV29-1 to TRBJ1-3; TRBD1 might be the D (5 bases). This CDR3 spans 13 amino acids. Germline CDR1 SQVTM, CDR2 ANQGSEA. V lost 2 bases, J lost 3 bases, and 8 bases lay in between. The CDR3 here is CSVESGIGNTIYF. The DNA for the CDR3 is TGCAGCGTTGAATCAGGGATTGGAAACACCATATATTTT.

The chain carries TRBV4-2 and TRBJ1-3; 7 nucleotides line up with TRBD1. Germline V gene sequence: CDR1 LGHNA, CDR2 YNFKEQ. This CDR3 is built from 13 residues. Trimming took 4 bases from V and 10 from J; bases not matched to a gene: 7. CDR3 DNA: TGTGCCAGCAGCCTAACAGGGGCAAGGACCATATATTTT. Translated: CASSLTGARTIYF.

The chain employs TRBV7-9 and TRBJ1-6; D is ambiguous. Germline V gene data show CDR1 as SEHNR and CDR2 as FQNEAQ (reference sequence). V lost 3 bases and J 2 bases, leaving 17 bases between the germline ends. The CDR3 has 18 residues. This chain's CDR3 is CASSFFVGAVPYNSPLHF. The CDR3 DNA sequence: TGTGCCAGCAGCTTTTTTGTCGGAGCAGTTCCCTATAATTCACCCCTCCACTTT.

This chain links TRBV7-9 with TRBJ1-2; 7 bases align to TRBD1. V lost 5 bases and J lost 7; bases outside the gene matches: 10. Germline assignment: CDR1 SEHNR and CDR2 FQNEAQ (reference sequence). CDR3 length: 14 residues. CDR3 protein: CASSGRQGRAGYTF. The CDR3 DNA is TGTGCCAGCAGCGGTAGACAGGGAAGGGCTGGCTACACCTTC.

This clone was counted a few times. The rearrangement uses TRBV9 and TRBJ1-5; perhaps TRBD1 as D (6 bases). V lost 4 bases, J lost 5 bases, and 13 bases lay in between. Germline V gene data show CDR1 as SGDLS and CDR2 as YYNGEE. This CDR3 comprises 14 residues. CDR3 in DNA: TGTGCCAGCAGCAAACAGGGTTTTGATCAGCCCCAGCATTTT. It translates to CASSKQGFDQPQHF.

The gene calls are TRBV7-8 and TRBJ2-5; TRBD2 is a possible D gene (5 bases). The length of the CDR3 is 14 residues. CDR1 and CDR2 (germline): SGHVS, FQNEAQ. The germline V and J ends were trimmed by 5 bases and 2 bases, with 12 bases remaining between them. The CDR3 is CASSGGVYQETQYF. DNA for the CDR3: TGTGCCAGCAGCGGAGGTGTTTATCAAGAGACCCAGTACTTC.

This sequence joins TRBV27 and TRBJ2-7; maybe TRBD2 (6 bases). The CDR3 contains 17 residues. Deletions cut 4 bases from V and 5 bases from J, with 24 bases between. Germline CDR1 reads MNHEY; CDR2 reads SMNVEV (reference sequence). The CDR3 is CASSSAERSGGTHEQYF. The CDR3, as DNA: TGTGCCAGCAGTTCCGCCGAGAGAAGCGGAGGGACGCACGAGCAGTACTTC.

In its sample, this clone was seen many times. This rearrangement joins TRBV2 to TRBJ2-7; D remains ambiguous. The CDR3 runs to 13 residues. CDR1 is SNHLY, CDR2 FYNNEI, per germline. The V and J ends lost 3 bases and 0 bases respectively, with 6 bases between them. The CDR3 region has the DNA TGTGCCAGCAGTGATACATTCTCCTACGAGCAGTACTTC. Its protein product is CASSDTFSYEQYF. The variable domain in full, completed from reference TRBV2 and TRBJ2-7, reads EPEVTQTPSHQVTQMGQEVILRCVPISNHLYFYWYRQILGQKVEFLVSFYNNEISEKSEIFDDQFSVERPDGSNFTLKIRSTKLEDSAMYFCASSDTFSYEQYFGPGTRLTVT.

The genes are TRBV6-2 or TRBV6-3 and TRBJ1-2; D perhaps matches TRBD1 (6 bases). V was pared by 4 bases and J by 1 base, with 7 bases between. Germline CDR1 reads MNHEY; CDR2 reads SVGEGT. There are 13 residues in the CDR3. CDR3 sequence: CASSWDNNYGYTF. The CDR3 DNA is TGTGCCAGCAGTTGGGACAATAACTATGGCTACACCTTC.

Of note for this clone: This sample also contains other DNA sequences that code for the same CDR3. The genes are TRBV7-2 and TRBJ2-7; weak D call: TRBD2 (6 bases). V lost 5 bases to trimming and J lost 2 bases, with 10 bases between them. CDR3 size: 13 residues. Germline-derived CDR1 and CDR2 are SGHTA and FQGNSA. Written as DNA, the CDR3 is TGTGCCAGCAGCCCCGGGACTCCCTACGAGCAGTACTTC. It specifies CASSPGTPYEQYF.

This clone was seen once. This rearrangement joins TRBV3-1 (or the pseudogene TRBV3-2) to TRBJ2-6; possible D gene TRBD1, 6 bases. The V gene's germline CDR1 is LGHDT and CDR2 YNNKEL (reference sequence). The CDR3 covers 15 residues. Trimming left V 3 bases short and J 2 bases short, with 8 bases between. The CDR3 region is CASSHRGPGANVLTF. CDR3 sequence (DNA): TGTGCCAGCAGCCACAGGGGCCCTGGGGCCAACGTCCTGACTTTC.

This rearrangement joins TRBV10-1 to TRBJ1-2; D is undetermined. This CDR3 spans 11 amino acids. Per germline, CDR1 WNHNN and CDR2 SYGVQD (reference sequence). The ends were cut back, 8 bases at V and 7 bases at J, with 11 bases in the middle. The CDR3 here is CASVVAVGYTF. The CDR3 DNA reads TGCGCCAGCGTTGTGGCAGTTGGCTACACCTTC.

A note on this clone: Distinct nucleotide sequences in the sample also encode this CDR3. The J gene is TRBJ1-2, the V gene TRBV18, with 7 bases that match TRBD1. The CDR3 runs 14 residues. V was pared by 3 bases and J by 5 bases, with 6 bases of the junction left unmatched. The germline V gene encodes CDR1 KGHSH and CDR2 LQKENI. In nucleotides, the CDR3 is TGTGCCAGCTCACCTCAGGGGGACGGGTATGGCTACACCTTC. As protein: CASSPQGDGYGYTF.

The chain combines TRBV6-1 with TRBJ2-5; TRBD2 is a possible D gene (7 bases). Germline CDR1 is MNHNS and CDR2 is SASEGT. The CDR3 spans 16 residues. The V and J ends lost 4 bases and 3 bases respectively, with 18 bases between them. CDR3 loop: CASSASAGAIKETQYF. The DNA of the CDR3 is TGTGCCAGCAGTGCTTCGGCGGGGGCCATTAAAGAGACCCAGTACTTC.

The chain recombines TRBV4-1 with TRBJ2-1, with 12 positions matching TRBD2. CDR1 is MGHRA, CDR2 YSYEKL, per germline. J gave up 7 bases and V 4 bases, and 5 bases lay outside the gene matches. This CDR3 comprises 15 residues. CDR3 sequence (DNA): TGCGCCAGCAGCCCACTCCTAGCGGGAGGGAATGAGCAGTTCTTC. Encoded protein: CASSPLLAGGNEQFF.

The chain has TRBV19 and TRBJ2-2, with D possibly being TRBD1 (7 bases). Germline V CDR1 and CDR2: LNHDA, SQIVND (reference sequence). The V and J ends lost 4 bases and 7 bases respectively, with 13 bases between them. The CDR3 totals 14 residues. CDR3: CASSSGTASGELFF. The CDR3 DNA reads TGTGCCAGTAGTAGCGGGACAGCCAGCGGGGAGCTGTTTTTT.

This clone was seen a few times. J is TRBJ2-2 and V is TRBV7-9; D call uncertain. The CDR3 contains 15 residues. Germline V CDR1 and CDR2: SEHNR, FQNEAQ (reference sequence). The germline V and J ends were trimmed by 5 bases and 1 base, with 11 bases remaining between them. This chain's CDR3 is CASSPRQQNTGELFF. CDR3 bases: TGTGCCAGCAGCCCCAGACAACAGAACACCGGGGAGCTGTTTTTT.

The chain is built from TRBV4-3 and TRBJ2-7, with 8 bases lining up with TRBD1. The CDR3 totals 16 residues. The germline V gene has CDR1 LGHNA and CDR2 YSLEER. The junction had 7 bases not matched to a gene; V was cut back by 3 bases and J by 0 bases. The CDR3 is CASSQDRAGVSYEQYF. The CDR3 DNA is TGCGCCAGCAGCCAGGACAGGGCCGGAGTCTCCTACGAGCAGTACTTC.

The CDR3 loop reads CASSSRDRAYEQYF. DNA of the CDR3: TGTGCCAGCAGCTCGCGGGACAGGGCCTACGAGCAGTACTTC. V is TRBV5-4 and J is TRBJ2-7, with 9 bases aligning to TRBD1. V was pared by 3 bases and J by 2 bases, with 3 bases of the junction left unmatched. Germline V gives CDR1 SGHNT, CDR2 YYREEE (reference sequence). This CDR3 has 14 amino acids. Supplemented by reference TRBV5-4 and TRBJ2-7, the full variable domain reads ETGVTQSPTHLIKTRGQQVTLRCSSQSGHNTVSWYQQALGQGPQFIFQYYREEENGRGNFPPRFSGLQFPNYSSELNVNALELDDSALYLCASSSRDRAYEQYFGPGTRLTVT.

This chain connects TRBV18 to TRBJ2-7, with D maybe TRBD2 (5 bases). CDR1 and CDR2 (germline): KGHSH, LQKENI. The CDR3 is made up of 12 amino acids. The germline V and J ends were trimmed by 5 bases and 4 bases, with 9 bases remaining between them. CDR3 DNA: TGTGCCAGCTCAAGTAGCGCTTACGAGCAGTACTTC. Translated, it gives CASSSSAYEQYF.

In DNA form, the CDR3 reads TGTGCCAGTAGTATTATTTGGGACAGCGAAAATCAGCCCCAGCATTTT. Encoded protein: CASSIIWDSENQPQHF. V usage is TRBV19 and J usage is TRBJ1-5, with TRBD1 identical over 7 bases. Trimming at V came to 3 bases and at J to 4 bases, leaving 9 bases not matched to a gene. CDR1 is LNHDA, CDR2 SQIVND, per germline (reference sequence). The CDR3 is 16 amino acids.